What follows are 21 T cell receptor beta chains derived from one specimen sequenced in a study of T cell changes during pregnancy in multiple sclerosis. The table came from immunoSEQ multiplex PCR; TCRdb's copy has only in-frame clones and leaves some out. The sample includes under 55,000 clones, roughly 94% of them seen just once. Sequencing used CD4+ T cells from peripheral blood mononuclear cells, obtained in the third trimester of pregnancy. The receptor set was obtained from a female donor with multiple sclerosis, enrolled in a pregnancy study.

This chain links TRBV11-2 with TRBJ2-7, with 10 positions matching TRBD1. This CDR3 comprises 15 residues. From germline, CDR1 is SGHAT and CDR2 FQNNGV. J gave up 5 bases and V 3 bases, and 7 bases lay outside the gene matches. CDR3: CASSFQDRGKDEQYF. The CDR3 DNA reads TGTGCCAGCAGCTTCCAGGACAGGGGGAAAGACGAGCAGTACTTC.

The V and J genes are TRBV30 and TRBJ1-2; D is possibly TRBD1 (6 bases). CDR1 is GTSNPN and CDR2 is SVGIG in the germline V gene (reference sequence). The CDR3 extends over 15 amino acids. The DNA of the CDR3 is TGTGCTTGCACGAAGGCGGGGGCAATAGACTATGGCTACACCTTC. This codes for CACTKAGAIDYGYTF.

The chain has TRBV14 and TRBJ1-3, with TRBD1 identical over 8 bases. The V and J ends lost 1 base and 0 bases, in that order; junction bases with no gene match: 2. The CDR3 covers 16 residues. From germline, CDR1 is SGHDN and CDR2 FVKESK. The CDR3 here is CASSQGTGFSGNTIYF. The DNA for the CDR3 is TGTGCCAGCAGCCAAGGGACAGGGTTCTCTGGAAACACCATATATTTT.

This sequence joins TRBV7-2 and TRBJ1-2; 8 positions agree with TRBD1. Germline values: CDR1 SGHTA, CDR2 FQGNSA. Trimming cost V 5 bases and J 4 bases; bases outside gene matches: 9. The CDR3 runs to 15 residues. As DNA, the CDR3 is TGTGCCAGCAGCCCAAGGACAGGGTATCTCTATGGCTACACCTTC. It yields the protein CASSPRTGYLYGYTF. Complete variable domain (other parts from reference TRBV7-2 and TRBJ1-2): GAGVSQSPSNKVTEKGKDVELRCDPISGHTALYWYRQSLGQGLEFLIYFQGNSAPDKSGLPSDRFSAERTGGSVSTLTIQRTQQEDSAVYLCASSPRTGYLYGYTFGSGTRLTVV.

The V gene is TRBV30, the J gene TRBJ1-1; 12 positions match TRBD1. The J segment lost 4 bases and the V segment lost 4 bases, leaving 7 bases of the junction unmatched. Germline lookup yields CDR1 GTSNPN and CDR2 SVGIG (reference sequence). The CDR3 spans 15 residues. CDR3 sequence (DNA): TGTGCCTGGATTGGGACAGGGGGCAGGGGCACTGAAGCTTTCTTT. Encoded protein: CAWIGTGGRGTEAFF.

The chain links TRBV4-3 to TRBJ1-1; TRBD1 aligns across 9 bases. The CDR3 has 16 residues. The germline CDR1 and CDR2 sequences are LGHNA and YSLEER. Losses at the gene ends were 0 bases for V and 0 bases for J; bases not matched to a gene: 2. DNA for the CDR3: TGCGCCAGCAGCCAAGAGAGGACAGGGGTGAACACTGAAGCTTTCTTT. Encoded protein: CASSQERTGVNTEAFF.

The rearrangement joins TRBV9 to TRBJ2-1, with 11 bases identical to TRBD2. Trimming took 4 bases from V and 10 from J; bases not matched to a gene: 13. Germline V CDR1 and CDR2: SGDLS, YYNGEE. The CDR3 is made up of 16 amino acids. The CDR3: CASSLRGTSGAREQFF. Here the CDR3 DNA reads TGTGCCAGCAGCCTAAGAGGGACTAGCGGAGCGAGGGAGCAGTTCTTC.

The genes are TRBV15 and TRBJ1-2; TRBD1 aligns across 9 bases. Trimming removed 0 bases from V and 4 bases from J; junction bases left unmatched: 9. The CDR3 is 17 residues long. Per the germline V gene, CDR1 is LNHNV and CDR2 is YYDKDF (reference sequence). Here the CDR3 DNA reads TGTGCCACCAGCAGAGACCTTACAGGGGGCTCATCCTATGGCTACACCTTC. Amino acid sequence: CATSRDLTGGSSYGYTF.

The chain links TRBV28 to TRBJ1-1, with 9 bases that match TRBD1. This CDR3 comprises 13 residues. Germline V lookup: CDR1 MDHEN, CDR2 SYDVKM. V was clipped by 5 bases and J by 8 bases; unmatched bases: 6. CDR3 region: CASSGSTGGEAFF. CDR3 coding DNA: TGTGCCAGCAGTGGATCGACAGGGGGAGAAGCTTTCTTT. Variable domain in full (rest from reference TRBV28 and TRBJ1-1): DVKVTQSSRYLVKRTGEKVFLECVQDMDHENMFWYRQDPGLGLRLIYFSYDVKMKEKGDIPEGYSVSREKKERFSLILESASTNQTSMYLCASSGSTGGEAFFGQGTRLTVV.

The V call is TRBV10-1, the J call TRBJ1-2; D is undetermined. Germline V CDR1 and CDR2: WNHNN, SYGVQD (reference sequence). The CDR3 is 12 amino acids. Trimming removed 3 bases at V and 4 bases at J, with 6 bases between. The CDR3, as DNA: TGCGCCAGCAGTGAATGGGCCTATGGCTACACCTTC. Its protein is CASSEWAYGYTF.

V gene TRBV14 combines with J gene TRBJ1-4; a possible D gene is TRBD1 (5 bases). Germline V gene sequence: CDR1 SGHDN, CDR2 FVKESK. The CDR3 runs 16 residues. Trimming removed 1 base from V and 4 bases from J, with 13 bases in between. The CDR3 DNA is TGTGCCAGCAGCCAAGTGGATAGGGGCTTTAATGAAAAACTGTTTTTT. This codes for CASSQVDRGFNEKLFF.

This chain uses TRBV5-1 with TRBJ2-7; TRBD2 matches at 15 bases. The CDR3 sequence is 15 residues long. V trimming: 4 bases; J trimming: 5 bases; junction bases outside the gene matches: 4. CDR1 is SGHRS and CDR2 is YFSETQ in the germline V gene. CDR3 coding DNA: TGCGCCAGCAGCCCCGGACTAGCGGGAGGGGACGAGCAGTACTTC. Translated, it gives CASSPGLAGGDEQYF.

This chain connects TRBV5-1 to TRBJ2-3; 7 positions agree with TRBD2. The germline V gene has CDR1 SGHRS and CDR2 YFSETQ. The CDR3 length is 14 residues. With 5 bases clipped from V and 0 bases from J, the junction kept 3 bases outside the gene matches. In DNA, the CDR3 is TGCGCCAGCAGTCGGGGGGAAAGCACAGATACGCAGTATTTT. This translates into CASSRGESTDTQYF.

The chain carries TRBV15 and TRBJ2-1, with D hard to call. The CDR3 is 14 amino acids. Germline lookup yields CDR1 LNHNV and CDR2 YYDKDF (reference sequence). The ends were cut back, 0 bases at V and 6 bases at J, with 9 bases in the middle. This CDR3 is CATSRDLAANEQFF. CDR3 bases: TGTGCCACCAGCAGAGATTTGGCGGCCAATGAGCAGTTCTTC.

This chain links TRBV30 with TRBJ2-1; TRBD1 agrees at 7 bases. The CDR3 has 14 residues. Trimming at V came to 2 bases and at J to 7 bases, leaving 8 bases not matched to a gene. Germline CDR1 GTSNPN, CDR2 SVGIG (reference sequence). The CDR3 nucleotides are TGTGCCTGGAGTAGACAGGGAATCTCTAATGAGCAGTTCTTC. It yields the protein CAWSRQGISNEQFF.

The chain carries TRBV7-9 and TRBJ2-6; TRBD2 might be the D (6 bases). Germline assignment: CDR1 SEHNR and CDR2 FQNEAQ (reference sequence). There are 16 residues in the CDR3. The V end was cut by 8 bases, the J end by 4 bases, with 18 bases between. The CDR3: CASAPGWGGGANVLTF. The CDR3 nucleotides read TGTGCCAGCGCCCCCGGGTGGGGAGGAGGGGCCAACGTCCTGACTTTC.

This chain joins TRBV10-2 and TRBJ2-1; D is unclear. Trimming shortened V by 6 bases and J by 4 bases, and 4 bases separated the two germline ends. This CDR3 has 11 residues. Per the germline V gene, CDR1 is WSHSY and CDR2 is SAAADI. The CDR3 coding sequence is TGCGCCAGCAGCGTGTACAATGAGCAGTTCTTC. As protein: CASSVYNEQFF.

This rearrangement joins TRBV18 to TRBJ1-2; D unresolved. The V gene's germline CDR1 is KGHSH and CDR2 LQKENI. This CDR3 spans 15 amino acids. Trimming took off 3 bases at V and 4 bases at J, with 15 bases between the two ends. CDR3 residues: CASSPSAGSPYGYTF. The DNA for the CDR3 is TGTGCCAGCTCACCGAGCGCGGGGAGTCCCTATGGCTACACCTTC.

The chain employs TRBV6-6 and TRBJ1-6, with TRBD1 identical over 12 bases. Trimming cost V 2 bases and J 10 bases; bases outside gene matches: 3. Germline V lookup: CDR1 MNHNY, CDR2 SVGAGI (reference sequence). The CDR3 runs 15 residues. The CDR3 sequence: CASSYDGTGGSPLHF. CDR3 nucleotides: TGTGCCAGCAGTTACGACGGGACAGGGGGCTCACCCCTCCACTTT.

The sample holds a few counts of this clone. The chain links TRBV6-1 to TRBJ1-2; weak D call: TRBD1 (6 bases). The length of the CDR3 is 15 residues. Germline V gene lookup returns CDR1 MNHNS and CDR2 SASEGT. Trimming removed 4 bases at V and 6 bases at J, with 18 bases between. This CDR3 is CASSVSDWAGDGYTF. The CDR3 nucleotides read TGTGCCAGCAGTGTTTCGGATTGGGCAGGGGATGGCTACACCTTC.

In nucleotides, the CDR3 is TGTGCCAGCAGCGGGACAGGGGGCGATGAAAAACTGTTTTTT. Translated, it gives CASSGTGGDEKLFF. This chain uses TRBV5-8 with TRBJ1-4; the match to TRBD1 covers 12 bases. Trimming removed 4 bases from V and 6 bases from J; junction bases left unmatched: 1. This CDR3 comprises 14 residues. Germline V gene sequence: CDR1 SGHTS, CDR2 YDEGEE.